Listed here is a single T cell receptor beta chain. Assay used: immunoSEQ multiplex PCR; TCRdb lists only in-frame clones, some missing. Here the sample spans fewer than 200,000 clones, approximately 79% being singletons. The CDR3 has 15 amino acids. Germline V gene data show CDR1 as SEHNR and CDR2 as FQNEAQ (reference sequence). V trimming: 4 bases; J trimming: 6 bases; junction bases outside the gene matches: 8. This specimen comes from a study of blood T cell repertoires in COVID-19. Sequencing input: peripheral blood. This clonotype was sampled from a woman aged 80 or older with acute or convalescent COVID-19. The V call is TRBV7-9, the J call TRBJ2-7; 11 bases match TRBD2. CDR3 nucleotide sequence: TGTGCCAGCAGCTGGAGACTAGCGGGATTTTCCGAGCAGTACTTC. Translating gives CASSWRLAGFSEQYF.